This T cell receptor beta chain was identified in a study of T cell repertoires in cytomegalovirus infection. Overall study context: CMV epitopes, recently identified HLA-C-restricted and well-studied HLA-B-restricted, were used. Public signatures in TCR beta pointed to CMV infection and matching HLA type.

This clonotype was detected many times. Its antigen remains unidentified. One entry per CDR3 protein results from TCRdb running MiXCR on the reads. The repertoire has about 830,000 distinct CDR3 sequences, 30% to 35% of them found once; the top ten carry 9.5% to 15%. The CDR3 is 14 amino acids. V dropped 1 base and J dropped 5 bases, with 11 bases sitting between them. The germline V gene encodes CDR1 MNHNS and CDR2 SASEGT. Notes on the study in general: In two of eight donors, the top clonotype was HLA-C-restricted CMV-specific. Carriers of CMV and the relevant HLA type were discriminated by public TCR beta frequency.

The TCR comes from a human donor in good health (CMV status not recorded). Some clones in this sample may be carry-over from other donors' samples. The source material was cultured CD8+ T cells from PBMCs, sampled from culture after CMV antigen stimulation. The rearrangement links TRBV6-1 to TRBJ1-1; no definite D call. The CDR3 loop reads CASSEVWGGTEAFF. For the CDR3, the DNA is TGTGCCAGCAGTGAAGTTTGGGGAGGAACTGAAGCTTTCTTT.